The rows below give T cell receptor beta chains drawn from one sample of a study of CD8 T cells in ankylosing spondylitis. In TCRdb, the 5' RACE reads were re-called with MiXCR into one record per CDR3 protein. The sample records roughly 30,000 distinct CDR3 sequences, roughly 5% being singletons. Source material: blood, either unsorted or a sorted T cell fraction (not recorded which). These receptors came from a female donor with ankylosing spondylitis or in good health (not recorded which). Both conserved end residues are trimmed from each CDR3. Fields, in order: CDR3 length, V gene, CDR3 protein.

13 TRBV9 ASSTPRGSVEKLF
12 TRBV9 ASSTAGTLGEQY
13 TRBV9 ASTAVGDPGETQY
11 TRBV9 ASSGLVQETQY
13 TRBV9 ASSAGGFATDTQY
11 TRBV9 ASSKGTHEKLF
14 TRBV12-3/TRBV12-4 ASSPPDRQTFYEQY
13 TRBV9 ASSARMGQNYGYT
13 TRBV9 ASSPTSGGADEQF
13 TRBV9 ASSTSSRPTDTQY
12 TRBV9 ASSVVLDYNEQF
7 TRBV24-1 APGGPKF
12 TRBV9 ASSRGRAFETQY
13 TRBV9 ASSTGPTYNSPLH
12 TRBV9 ASSEGVNQETQY
14 TRBV9 ASSSQPGGRYHEQF
13 TRBV9 ASSPQTGAQETQY
13 TRBV9 ASSPGLAGAREQY
11 TRBV9 ASSYRENTEAF
14 TRBV9 ASSVAWLAELNEQF
14 TRBV9 ASSVGVGTNGDTQY
14 TRBV9 ASSPRGRENTGELF
14 TRBV9 ASSVVAGRGENEQF
12 TRBV9 ASSVAGSQETQY
15 TRBV9 ASSAFLFSRDNYGYT
11 TRBV9 ASSVTAGDEQY
12 TRBV9 ASSAQSTLSTLH
13 TRBV9 ASKNTIQGTGELF
14 TRBV9 ASSVGTGGPYNEQF
15 TRBV9 ASSPHIFRQGNSPLH
13 TRBV9 ASTRTGRTNEKLF
14 TRBV9 ASSVGTGVGNQPQH
13 TRBV9 ASSPRLLRGNEQF
13 TRBV9 ASSARSGAGGGQY
13 TRBV9 ASSVGDTPQETQY
13 TRBV9 ASSEDSGARGGQY
13 TRBV9 ASSVVMGDTGELF
11 TRBV9 ASSVNSYNEQF
11 TRBV9 ASSVRQSPPLH